A selection of T cell receptor beta chains follows, all from one sample in a study of T cell changes during pregnancy in multiple sclerosis. Sequencing used immunoSEQ multiplex PCR; TCRdb keeps in-frame clones, though not all of them. This table has 65,000 or so clones, 90% appearing once. Sequencing was performed on peripheral blood, taken in the second trimester of pregnancy. These receptor sequences come from a female donor in good health, enrolled as a control in a pregnancy study. CDR3s include the opening cysteine and the closing phenylalanine or tryptophan. Fields, in order: D gene, clone size, CDR3 length, V gene, J gene, CDR3 protein, CDR3 DNA. A D gene is named only where the DNA matches it firmly. Clone size is shown for a subset of rows, as once, few, many or a class of expanded clone.

>TRBD1|NA|15|TRBV30|TRBJ1-3
CAWSRDSLSGNTIYF
TGTGCCTGGAGCCGGGACAGTCTCTCTGGAAACACCATATATTTT
>NA|NA|12|TRBV5-6|TRBJ1-1
CASSTENTEAFF
TGTGCCAGCAGCACAGAAAACACTGAAGCTTTCTTT
>NA|NA|15|TRBV18|TRBJ2-1
CASSPRGGNVNEQFF
TGTGCCAGCTCACCACGAGGCGGGAACGTCAATGAGCAGTTCTTC
>TRBD1|NA|19|TRBV18|TRBJ2-7
CASSPWPSTGTGGSYEQYF
TGTGCCAGCTCACCATGGCCGTCGACGGGGACAGGGGGATCCTACGAGCAGTACTTC
>NA|NA|14|TRBV5-1|TRBJ2-2
CASSSDSNTGELFF
TGCGCCAGCAGCTCTGACAGTAACACCGGGGAGCTGTTTTTT
>NA|NA|16|TRBV4-2|TRBJ1-4
CASSQDSAGEGEKLFF
TGTGCCAGCAGCCAAGATTCCGCAGGGGAGGGGGAAAAACTGTTTTTT
>TRBD2|NA|16|TRBV19|TRBJ2-5
CASSSGSEGILETQYF
TGTGCCAGTAGTAGCGGGAGTGAGGGAATATTGGAGACCCAGTACTTC
>TRBD1|NA|14|TRBV4-1|TRBJ1-6
CASSQQGVGSPLHF
TGCGCCAGCAGCCAACAGGGGGTCGGATCACCCCTCCACTTT
>TRBD1|NA|14|TRBV28|TRBJ1-1
CASSAGTGPFEAFF
TGTGCCAGCAGTGCCGGGACAGGGCCCTTTGAAGCTTTCTTT
>NA|NA|12|TRBV14|TRBJ1-2
CASSPGGHGYTF
TGTGCCAGCAGCCCGGGGGGCCATGGCTACACCTTC
>TRBD2|NA|17|TRBV5-1|TRBJ2-5
CASSFGTSGRGEETQYF
TGCGCCAGCAGCTTTGGGACTAGCGGGAGAGGGGAAGAGACCCAGTACTTC
>TRBD1|few|14|TRBV6-4|TRBJ2-2
CASSEQGGTGELFF
TGTGCCAGCAGCGAACAGGGGGGTACCGGGGAGCTGTTTTTT
>TRBD1|NA|14|TRBV7-9|TRBJ2-7
CASTSGTGAHEQYF
TGTGCCAGCACCTCCGGGACAGGGGCCCACGAGCAGTACTTC
>TRBD1|NA|13|TRBV5-6|TRBJ1-1
CASSLGTGPEAFF
TGTGCCAGCAGCTTAGGGACAGGGCCTGAAGCTTTCTTT
>TRBD1|NA|14|TRBV7-7|TRBJ2-2
CASSSYRGSGELFF
TGTGCTAGCAGCTCGTACAGGGGATCCGGGGAGCTGTTTTTT
>TRBD2|NA|16|TRBV7-6|TRBJ2-7
CASSSLTSGAFYEQYF
TGTGCCAGCAGCTCGCTGACTAGCGGGGCCTTCTACGAGCAGTACTTC
>TRBD1|once|16|TRBV30|TRBJ2-7
CAWSRSGTGLSYEQYF
TGTGCCTGGAGTCGTTCGGGGACAGGCCTCTCCTACGAGCAGTACTTC
>NA|NA|15|TRBV30|TRBJ1-1
CAWSVLGGEDTEAFF
TGTGCCTGGAGTGTACTAGGGGGGGAGGACACTGAAGCTTTCTTT
>NA|NA|14|TRBV29-1|TRBJ1-2
CSVGELGGYYGYTF
TGCAGCGTTGGGGAGTTAGGAGGATACTATGGCTACACCTTC
>TRBD1|NA|16|TRBV9|TRBJ2-6
CASSSADRAGANVLTF
TGTGCCAGCAGCTCGGCTGACAGGGCTGGGGCCAACGTCCTGACTTTC
>NA|NA|16|TRBV27|TRBJ2-5
CASSQALGGLQETQYF
TGTGCCAGCAGTCAAGCACTCGGGGGGCTCCAAGAGACCCAGTACTTC
>NA|once|15|TRBV18|TRBJ2-1
CASSPQGNSYNEQFF
TGTGCCAGCTCACCCCAGGGTAACTCCTACAATGAGCAGTTCTTC
>NA|NA|16|TRBV7-6|TRBJ1-3
CASSLTGYSSGNTIYF
TGTGCCAGCAGCTTGACAGGTTACAGCTCTGGAAACACCATATATTTT
>NA|NA|15|TRBV29-1|TRBJ2-3
CSVEGFYRSTDTQYF
TGCAGCGTTGAAGGATTTTACAGAAGCACAGATACGCAGTATTTT
>NA|once|15|TRBV19|TRBJ2-7
CASSIFSAGRHEQYF
TGTGCCAGTAGTATCTTCTCTGCAGGGAGGCACGAGCAGTACTTC
>TRBD1|NA|15|TRBV7-6|TRBJ2-2
CASSPRTGGTGELFF
TGTGCCAGCAGCCCCAGGACAGGGGGGACCGGGGAGCTGTTTTTT
>TRBD2|NA|15|TRBV10-2|TRBJ2-1
CASSSGTSGGGEQFF
TGCGCCAGCAGTTCCGGGACTAGCGGGGGCGGTGAGCAGTTCTTC
>TRBD2|NA|16|TRBV7-7|TRBJ2-1
CASSPLGTSRRNEQFF
TGTGCTAGCAGCCCCCTCGGGACTAGCCGGCGCAATGAGCAGTTCTTC
>TRBD1|NA|13|TRBV2|TRBJ1-2
CASSTGAGRGYTF
TGTGCCAGCAGCACAGGGGCGGGTCGTGGCTACACCTTC
>NA|NA|13|TRBV27|TRBJ2-3
CASRSTGTDTQYF
TGTGCCAGCAGGTCCACCGGTACGGATACGCAGTATTTT
>NA|NA|14|TRBV18|TRBJ2-7
CASSPISSSYEQYF
TGTGCCAGCTCACCTATCTCTAGCTCCTACGAGCAGTACTTC
>NA|NA|15|TRBV6-5|TRBJ2-1
CASSRGGRLHNEQFF
TGTGCCAGCTCTAGGGGAGGCCGGCTTCACAATGAGCAGTTCTTC
>TRBD2|NA|17|TRBV4-2|TRBJ2-3
CASSQDSGGSSGDTQYF
TGTGCCAGCAGCCAAGATTCTGGCGGGAGCTCGGGGGATACGCAGTATTTT
>TRBD2|NA|15|TRBV9|TRBJ2-3
CASSGAGAGTDTQYF
TGTGCCAGCAGCGGAGCGGGGGCCGGCACAGATACGCAGTATTTT
>TRBD2|NA|15|TRBV2|TRBJ2-3
CASEGRESYTDTQYF
TGTGCCAGCGAGGGGCGGGAGTCATACACAGATACGCAGTATTTT